These T cell receptor beta chains were read from a single sample in a study of T cell responses to AZD1222 COVID-19 vaccine. The repertoire was sequenced with immunoSEQ multiplex PCR; TCRdb's copy has only in-frame clones and lacks some. This table holds 140,000 to 150,000 clones, 80% to 90% found once. Source: peripheral blood, taken on day 0 of AZD1222 vaccination. The receptors stem from an adult in good health. CDR3s include the opening cysteine and the closing phenylalanine or tryptophan. The D gene is left open where the match is weak.

d_gene	v_gene	j_gene	CDR3nt	CDR3aa
NA	TRBV19	TRBJ1-6	TGTGCCAGTAGGGGGCCCATAACTCCCCTCCACTTT	CASRGPITPLHF
NA	TRBV7-9	TRBJ1-2	TGTGCCAGCAGTATTAAAGCCGGGATCCGGGGGAACTGGGGCTACACCTTC	CASSIKAGIRGNWGYTF
NA	TRBV2	TRBJ1-5	TGTGCCAGCAATATTGTTGGGCCCCAGCATTTT	CASNIVGPQHF
NA	TRBV6-5	TRBJ1-2	TGTGCCAGCAGCCCCCGGGGGTTCGATGGCTACACCTTC	CASSPRGFDGYTF
NA	TRBV28	TRBJ1-3	TGTGCCAGCAGTTTTGGGGGCTCTGGAAACACCATATATTTT	CASSFGGSGNTIYF
TRBD1	TRBV13	TRBJ1-2	TGTGCCAGCAGCTTCTGGACAGGGGGCGATGGCTACACCTTC	CASSFWTGGDGYTF
TRBD1	TRBV12-3/TRBV12-4	TRBJ2-1	TGTGCCAGCAGTTTAGCGGCAGGGGGTGAGCAGTTCTTC	CASSLAAGGEQFF
TRBD1	TRBV5-1	TRBJ1-1	TGCGCCAGCAGCTCCACAGGGGGGACCGACACTGAAGCTTTCTTT	CASSSTGGTDTEAFF
NA	TRBV2	TRBJ1-5	TGTGCCAGCGCTATGGAATTGATTAATAGCAATCAGCCCCAGCATTTT	CASAMELINSNQPQHF
TRBD2	TRBV3-1/TRBV3-2	TRBJ2-7	TGTGCCAGCAGCCAAGATACAGGACTAGCTTCGGGGGAGCAGTACTTC	CASSQDTGLASGEQYF
NA	TRBV28	TRBJ2-2	TGTGCCAGCAGTTTCGGCGGGGAGCTGTTTTTT	CASSFGGELFF
NA	TRBV12-3/TRBV12-4	TRBJ1-1	TGTGCCAGCAGAACCCAGGTAGTCGCTGAAGCTTTCTTT	CASRTQVVAEAFF